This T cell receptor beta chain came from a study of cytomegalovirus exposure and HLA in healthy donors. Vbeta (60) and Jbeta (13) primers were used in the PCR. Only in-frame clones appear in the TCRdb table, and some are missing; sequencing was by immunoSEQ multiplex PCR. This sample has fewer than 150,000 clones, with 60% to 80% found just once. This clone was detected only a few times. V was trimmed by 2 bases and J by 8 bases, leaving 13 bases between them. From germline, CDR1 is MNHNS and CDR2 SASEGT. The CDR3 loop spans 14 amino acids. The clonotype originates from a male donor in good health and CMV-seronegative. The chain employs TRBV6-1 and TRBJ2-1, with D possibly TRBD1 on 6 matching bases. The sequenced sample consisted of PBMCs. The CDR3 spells CASSEITQGHEQFF. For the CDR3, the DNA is TGTGCCAGCAGTGAAATAACACAGGGACATGAGCAGTTCTTC.